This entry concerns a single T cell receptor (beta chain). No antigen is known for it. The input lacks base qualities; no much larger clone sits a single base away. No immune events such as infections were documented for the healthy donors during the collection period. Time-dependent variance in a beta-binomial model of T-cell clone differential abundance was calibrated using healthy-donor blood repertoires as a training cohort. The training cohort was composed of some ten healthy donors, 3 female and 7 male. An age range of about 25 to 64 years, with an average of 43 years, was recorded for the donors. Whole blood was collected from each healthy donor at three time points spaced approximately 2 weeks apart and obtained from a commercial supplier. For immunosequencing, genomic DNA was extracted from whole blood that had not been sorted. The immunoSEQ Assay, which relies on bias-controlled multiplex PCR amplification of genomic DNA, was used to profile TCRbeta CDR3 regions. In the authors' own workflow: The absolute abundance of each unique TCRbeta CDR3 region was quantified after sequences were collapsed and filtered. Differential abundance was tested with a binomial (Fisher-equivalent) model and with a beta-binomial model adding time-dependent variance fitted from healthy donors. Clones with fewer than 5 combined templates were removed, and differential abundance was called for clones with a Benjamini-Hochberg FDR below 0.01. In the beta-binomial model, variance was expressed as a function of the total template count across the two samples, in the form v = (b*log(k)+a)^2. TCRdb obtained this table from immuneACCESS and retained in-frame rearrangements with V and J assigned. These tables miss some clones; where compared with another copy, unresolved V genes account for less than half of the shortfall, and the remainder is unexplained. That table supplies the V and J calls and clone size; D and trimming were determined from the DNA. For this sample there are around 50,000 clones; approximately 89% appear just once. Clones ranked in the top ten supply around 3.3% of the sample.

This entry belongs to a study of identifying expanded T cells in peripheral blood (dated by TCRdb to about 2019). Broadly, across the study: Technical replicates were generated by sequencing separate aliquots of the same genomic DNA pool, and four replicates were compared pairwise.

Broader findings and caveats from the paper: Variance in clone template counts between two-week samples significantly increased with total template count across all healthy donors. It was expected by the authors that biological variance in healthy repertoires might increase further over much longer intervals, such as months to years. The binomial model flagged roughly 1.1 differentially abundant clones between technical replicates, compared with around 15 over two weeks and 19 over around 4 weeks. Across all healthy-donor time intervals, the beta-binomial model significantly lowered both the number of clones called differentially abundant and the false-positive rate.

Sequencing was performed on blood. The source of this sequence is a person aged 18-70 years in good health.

The nucleotides are TGTGCCAGCAGCAGGACTGTCAATGAGCAGTTCTTC. Its protein is CASSRTVNEQFF. The rearrangement combines TRBV7-9 with TRBJ2-1; a weak D assignment points to TRBD2 (5 bases agree). V drops 5 bases and J drops 6 bases, leaving 8 bases in between. The CDR3 numbers 12 residues from cysteine through phenylalanine. Of the read, only the CDR3 DNA is kept; its 36 bases are in frame from base 1. CDR1 is given as SEHNR and CDR2 as FQNEAQ, both from the germline V gene (reference sequence).